This TCR beta chain is drawn from a study of shared T cell receptors in the human thymus (dated by TCRdb to the early 2020s). For the study in its entirety: The study examined how the human thymus generates shared, self-reactive T-cell receptor alpha chains.

Libraries were constructed by the immunoSEQ multiplex PCR assay. This is the immuneACCESS table as TCRdb keeps it, with only in-frame sequences that have V and J called. A part of the clones is gone; compared with another copy, unresolved V genes explain less than half, and the rest is unexplained. Recorded for this sample are some 640,000 clones; about 87% of them occurred a single time. The biggest ten clones account for about 0.0094% of the sample. As regards this clone: What this receptor recognizes is not known. Per-base quality was not reported, and no clone a single base away is much larger than it.

The same sample was also used in a study of human thymus T cells. As that second paper reports: Donors were immunologically healthy infants undergoing open corrective cardiac surgery for congenital heart defects in Finland. Thymus tissue was collected as surgical resects that were removed during corrective cardiac surgery. V and J gene segment usage appeared biased in both thymic and peripheral blood repertoires. According to the related research, thymic TCR repertoires were highly overlapping among unrelated individuals. The study described the TCR alpha and beta repertoires in under 10 infant thymus samples and a few matching peripheral blood samples. Donor ages ranged from about 6 to 250 days, and the cohort comprised six or seven male and a couple of female infants. Thymocytes were released mechanically from tissue and stored at -70 °C as pellets of roughly 9.5-31 million cells. Genomic DNA was extracted from frozen cell pellets with a QIAsymphony instrument. The immunoSEQ multiplex PCR assay was used to amplify the TCRB and TCRAD loci from a standardized amount of quality-controlled genomic DNA. The V(D)J region was spanned by amplicons of a length sufficient to cover the CDR3 and to identify V and J genes. The amplicons were sequenced on an Illumina platform via the commercial immunoSEQ service. Corrections for primer bias and sequencing errors followed previously described methods, while TCRAD and TCRB definitions were based on the IMGT database. Repertoires were analysed with immunoSEQ Analyzer 3.0 and VDJTools, covering basic statistics, V/J segment usage, diversity estimates, rarefaction and pairwise overlap. Diversity was estimated with Chao1, ChaoE, Efron-Thisted, Shannon and inverse Simpson indices, and also on datasets down-sampled to the smallest sample. Repertoire overlap used strict matching of CDR3 nucleotide sequence, V gene and J gene, with Jaccard-based multidimensional scaling clustering. On average, thymus samples gave 650,000 to 1,000,000 unique TCRB clonotypes, whereas blood samples gave roughly 84,000.

Sample: thymocytes. This TCR was sampled from a boy younger than two with a congenital heart defect. Donor details come from another sample of the same person, matched by shared clones.

The sequence in DNA is TGTGCCAGCAGGCCCCCAGGGCGCTTCACTGAAGCTTTCTTT. Translated, this is CASRPPGRFTEAFF. The rearranged chain carries TRBV28 and TRBJ1-1, and the D gene may be TRBD1, 5 bases matching. CDR1 and CDR2 are read off the germline V gene as MDHEN and SYDVKM. V is pared back by 6 bases and J by 4 bases, with 15 bases lying between the germline termini. The CDR3 measures 14 amino acids from cysteine to phenylalanine. CDR3 DNA is the only sequence kept; it has 42 bases, read in frame from the first base.